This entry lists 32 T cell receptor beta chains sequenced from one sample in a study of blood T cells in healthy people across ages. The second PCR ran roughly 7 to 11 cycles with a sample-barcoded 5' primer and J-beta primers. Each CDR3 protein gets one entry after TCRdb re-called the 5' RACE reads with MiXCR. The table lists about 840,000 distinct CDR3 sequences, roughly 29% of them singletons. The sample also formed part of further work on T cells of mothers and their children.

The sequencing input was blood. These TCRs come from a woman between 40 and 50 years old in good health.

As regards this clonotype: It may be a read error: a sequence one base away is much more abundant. The CDR3 bases are TGTGCCAGCAGTTCCCGGGCAGGGGGCATGTACTTC. Translated: CASSSRAGGMYF. The rearrangement joins TRBV6-2 or TRBV6-3 to TRBJ2-4, with TRBD1 matching over 8 bases. The CDR3 sequence is 12 residues long. Germline V CDR1 and CDR2: MNHEY, SVGEGT. J lost 15 bases, V lost 4 bases, and 8 bases had no gene match.

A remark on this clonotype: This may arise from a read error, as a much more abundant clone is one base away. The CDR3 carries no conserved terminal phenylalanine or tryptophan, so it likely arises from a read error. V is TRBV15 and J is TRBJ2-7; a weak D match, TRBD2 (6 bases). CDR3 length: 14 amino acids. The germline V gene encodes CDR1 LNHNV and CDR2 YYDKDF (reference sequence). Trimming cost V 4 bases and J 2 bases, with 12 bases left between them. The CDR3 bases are TGTGCCACCAGCACGGGGGTGGGGGCCTACGAGCAGTACTGC. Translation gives CATSTGVGAYEQYC.

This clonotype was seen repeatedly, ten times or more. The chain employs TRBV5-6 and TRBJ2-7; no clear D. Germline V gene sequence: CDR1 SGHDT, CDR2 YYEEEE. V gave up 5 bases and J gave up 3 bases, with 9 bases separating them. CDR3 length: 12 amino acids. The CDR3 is CASSLTDYEQYF. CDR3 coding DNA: TGTGCCAGCAGTTTAACAGACTACGAGCAGTACTTC.

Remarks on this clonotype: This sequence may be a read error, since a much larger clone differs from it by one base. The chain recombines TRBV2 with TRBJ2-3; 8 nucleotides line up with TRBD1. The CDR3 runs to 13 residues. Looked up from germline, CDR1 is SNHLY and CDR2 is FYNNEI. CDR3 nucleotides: TGTGCCAAGACAGGGGCAAGCACAGATGCGCAGTATTTT. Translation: CAKTGASTDAQYF.

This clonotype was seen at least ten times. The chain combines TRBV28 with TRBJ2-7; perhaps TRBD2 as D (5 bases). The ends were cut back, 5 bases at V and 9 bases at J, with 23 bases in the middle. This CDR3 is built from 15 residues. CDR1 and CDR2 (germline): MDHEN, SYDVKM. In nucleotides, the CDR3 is TGTGCCAGCAGTCCTAGGGTCGTGGCCCTAAGCGGGCAGTACTTC. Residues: CASSPRVVALSGQYF.

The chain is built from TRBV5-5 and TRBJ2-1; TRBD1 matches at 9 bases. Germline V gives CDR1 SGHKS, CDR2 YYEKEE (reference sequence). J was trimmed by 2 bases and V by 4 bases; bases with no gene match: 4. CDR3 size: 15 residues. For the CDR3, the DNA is TGTGCCAGCAGCATCCGGGACAGGGCCTACAATGAGCAGTTCTTC. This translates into CASSIRDRAYNEQFF.

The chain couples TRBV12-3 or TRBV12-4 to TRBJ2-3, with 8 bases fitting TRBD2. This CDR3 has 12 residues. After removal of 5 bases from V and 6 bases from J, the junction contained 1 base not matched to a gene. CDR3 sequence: CASSASGDTQYF. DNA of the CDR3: TGTGCCAGCAGTGCTAGCGGGGATACGCAGTATTTT.

The CDR3 loop is CASSGLAGYNEQYF. CDR3 sequence (DNA): TGTGCCAGCAGTGGGCTAGCGGGTTACAATGAGCAGTACTTC. The rearrangement joins TRBV2 to TRBJ2-5, with 8 positions matching TRBD2. The germline CDR1 and CDR2 sequences are SNHLY and FYNNEI. The V and J ends lost 4 bases and 11 bases, in that order; junction bases with no gene match: 12. CDR3 size: 14 residues.

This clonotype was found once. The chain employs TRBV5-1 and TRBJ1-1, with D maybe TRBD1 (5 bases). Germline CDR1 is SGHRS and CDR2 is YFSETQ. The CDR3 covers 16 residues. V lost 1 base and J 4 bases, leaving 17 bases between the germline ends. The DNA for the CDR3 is TGCGCCAGCAGCTTGACCCAGGGAGGGGAGGGCACTGAAGCTTTCTTT. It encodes CASSLTQGGEGTEAFF.

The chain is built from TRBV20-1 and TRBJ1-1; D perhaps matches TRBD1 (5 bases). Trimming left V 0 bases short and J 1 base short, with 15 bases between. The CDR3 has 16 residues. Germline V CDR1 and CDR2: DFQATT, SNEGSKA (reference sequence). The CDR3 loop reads CSARDRKRGENTEAFF. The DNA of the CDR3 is TGCAGTGCTAGAGATCGGAAAAGAGGGGAGAACACTGAAGCTTTCTTT.

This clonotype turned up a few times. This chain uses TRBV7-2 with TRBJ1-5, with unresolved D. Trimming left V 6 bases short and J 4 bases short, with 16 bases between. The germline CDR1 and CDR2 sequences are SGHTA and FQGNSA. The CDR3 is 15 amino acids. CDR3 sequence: CASSLSVGSNQPQHF. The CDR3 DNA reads TGTGCCAGCAGTTTAAGTGTGGGATCTAATCAGCCCCAGCATTTT.

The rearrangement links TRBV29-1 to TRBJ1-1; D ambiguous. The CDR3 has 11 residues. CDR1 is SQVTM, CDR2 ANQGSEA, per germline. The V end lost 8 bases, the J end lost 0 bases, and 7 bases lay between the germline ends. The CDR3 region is CSSDLNTEAFF. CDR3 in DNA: TGCAGCTCGGACCTGAACACTGAAGCTTTCTTT.

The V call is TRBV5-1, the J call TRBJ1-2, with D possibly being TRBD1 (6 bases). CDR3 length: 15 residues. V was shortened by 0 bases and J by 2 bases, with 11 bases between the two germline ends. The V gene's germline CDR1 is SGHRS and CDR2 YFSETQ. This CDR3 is CASSLAGEENYGYTF. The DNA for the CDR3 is TGCGCCAGCAGCTTGGCAGGGGAGGAGAACTATGGCTACACCTTC.

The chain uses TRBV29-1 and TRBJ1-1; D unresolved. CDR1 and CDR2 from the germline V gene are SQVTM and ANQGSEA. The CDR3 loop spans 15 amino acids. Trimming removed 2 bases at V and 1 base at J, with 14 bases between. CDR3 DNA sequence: TGCAGCGTTGAATTACGCCCCGGACCGAACACTGAAGCTTTCTTT. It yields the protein CSVELRPGPNTEAFF.

The DNA for the CDR3 is TGCGCCAGCAGCCAAGAAGGTGACAGGGGCACTGAAGCTTTCTTT. Protein sequence: CASSQEGDRGTEAFF. The rearrangement joins TRBV4-3 to TRBJ1-1; 8 nucleotides match TRBD1. CDR3 length: 15 residues. Germline CDR1 and CDR2: LGHNA and YSLEER. With 0 bases clipped from V and 4 bases from J, the junction kept 4 bases outside the gene matches.

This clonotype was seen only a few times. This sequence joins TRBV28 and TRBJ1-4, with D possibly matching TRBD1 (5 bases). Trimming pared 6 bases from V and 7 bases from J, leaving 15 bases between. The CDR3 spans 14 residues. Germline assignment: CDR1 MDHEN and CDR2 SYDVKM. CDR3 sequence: CASRQDGGGEKLFF. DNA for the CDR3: TGTGCCAGCAGGCAAGACGGGGGGGGTGAAAAACTGTTTTTT.

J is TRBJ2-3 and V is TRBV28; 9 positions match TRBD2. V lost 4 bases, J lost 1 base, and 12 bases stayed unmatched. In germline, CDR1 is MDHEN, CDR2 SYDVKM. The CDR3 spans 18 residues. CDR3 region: CASSSNLSGGAGTDTQYF. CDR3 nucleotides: TGTGCCAGCAGTTCGAATCTTAGCGGGGGCGCTGGCACAGATACGCAGTATTTT.

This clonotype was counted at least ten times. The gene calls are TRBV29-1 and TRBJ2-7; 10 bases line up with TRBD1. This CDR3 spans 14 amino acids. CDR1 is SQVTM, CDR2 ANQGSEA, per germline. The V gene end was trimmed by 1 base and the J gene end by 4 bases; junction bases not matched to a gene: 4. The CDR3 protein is CSVEVRDRGYEQYF. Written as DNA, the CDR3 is TGCAGCGTTGAAGTCCGGGACAGGGGTTACGAGCAGTACTTC.

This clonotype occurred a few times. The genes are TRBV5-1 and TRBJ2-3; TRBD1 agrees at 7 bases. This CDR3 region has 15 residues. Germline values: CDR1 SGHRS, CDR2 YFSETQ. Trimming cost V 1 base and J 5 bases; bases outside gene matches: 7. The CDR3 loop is CASSLSKGGIDTQYF. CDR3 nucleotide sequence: TGCGCCAGCAGCTTGAGTAAAGGGGGCATAGATACGCAGTATTTT.

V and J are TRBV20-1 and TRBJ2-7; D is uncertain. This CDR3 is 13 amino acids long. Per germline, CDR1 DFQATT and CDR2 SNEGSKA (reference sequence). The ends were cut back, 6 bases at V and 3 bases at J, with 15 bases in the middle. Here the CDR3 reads CSAVVDVLYEQYF. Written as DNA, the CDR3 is TGCAGTGCGGTAGTAGATGTCCTCTACGAGCAGTACTTC.

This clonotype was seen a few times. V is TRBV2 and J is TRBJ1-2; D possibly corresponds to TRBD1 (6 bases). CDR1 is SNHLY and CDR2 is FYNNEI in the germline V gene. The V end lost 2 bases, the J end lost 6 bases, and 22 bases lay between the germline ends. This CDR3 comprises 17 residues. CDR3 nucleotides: TGTGCCAGCAGTGAATTAAAGCGACGTTCAGGGGCGGATGGCTACACCTTC. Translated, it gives CASSELKRRSGADGYTF. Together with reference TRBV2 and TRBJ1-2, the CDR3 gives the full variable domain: EPEVTQTPSHQVTQMGQEVILRCVPISNHLYFYWYRQILGQKVEFLVSFYNNEISEKSEIFDDQFSVERPDGSNFTLKIRSTKLEDSAMYFCASSELKRRSGADGYTFGSGTRLTVV.

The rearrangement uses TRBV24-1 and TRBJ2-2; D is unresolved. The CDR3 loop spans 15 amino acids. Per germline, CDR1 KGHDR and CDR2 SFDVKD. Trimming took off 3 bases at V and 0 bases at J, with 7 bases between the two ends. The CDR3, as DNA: TGTGCCACCAGTGATAGGGTCTCGAACACCGGGGAGCTGTTTTTT. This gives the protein CATSDRVSNTGELFF.

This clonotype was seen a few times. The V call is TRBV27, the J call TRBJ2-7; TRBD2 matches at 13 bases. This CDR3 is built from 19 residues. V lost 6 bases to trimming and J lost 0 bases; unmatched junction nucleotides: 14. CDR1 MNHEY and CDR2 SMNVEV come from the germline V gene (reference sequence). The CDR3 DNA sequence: TGTGCCAGCAGCCCTACAGGACTAGCGGGGGTCCGATTCTCCTACGAGCAGTACTTC. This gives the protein CASSPTGLAGVRFSYEQYF.

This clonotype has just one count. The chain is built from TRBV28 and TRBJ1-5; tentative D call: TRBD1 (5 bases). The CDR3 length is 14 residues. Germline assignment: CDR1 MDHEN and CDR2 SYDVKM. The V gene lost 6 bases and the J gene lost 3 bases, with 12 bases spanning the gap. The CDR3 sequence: CASSRERNNQPQHF. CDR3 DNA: TGTGCCAGCAGCAGGGAGAGGAACAATCAGCCCCAGCATTTT. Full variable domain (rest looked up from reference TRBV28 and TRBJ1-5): DVKVTQSSRYLVKRTGEKVFLECVQDMDHENMFWYRQDPGLGLRLIYFSYDVKMKEKGDIPEGYSVSREKKERFSLILESASTNQTSMYLCASSRERNNQPQHFGDGTRLSIL.

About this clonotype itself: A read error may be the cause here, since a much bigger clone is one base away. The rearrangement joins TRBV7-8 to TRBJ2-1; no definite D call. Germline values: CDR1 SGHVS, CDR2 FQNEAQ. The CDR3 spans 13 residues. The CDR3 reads CASSKSNPNERFF. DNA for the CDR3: TGTGCCAGCAGCAAATCCAACCCTAATGAGCGGTTCTTC.

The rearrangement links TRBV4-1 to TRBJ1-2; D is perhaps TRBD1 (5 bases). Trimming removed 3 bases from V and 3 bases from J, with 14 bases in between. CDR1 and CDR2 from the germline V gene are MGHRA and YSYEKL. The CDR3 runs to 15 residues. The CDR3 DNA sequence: TGCGCCAGCAGCCAGCCCCCCCAGGGTGACTATGGCTACACCTTC. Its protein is CASSQPPQGDYGYTF.

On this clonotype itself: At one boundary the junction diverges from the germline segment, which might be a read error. The CDR3 coding sequence is TGCAGTGCTGGCGTAGCGGGGGGCCACACCGGGGAGCGGTTTTTT. This translates into CSAGVAGGHTGERFF. The rearrangement links TRBV20-1 to TRBJ2-2, with 10 bases lining up with TRBD2. The CDR3 is 15 residues long. CDR1 is DFQATT and CDR2 is SNEGSKA in the germline V gene (reference sequence).

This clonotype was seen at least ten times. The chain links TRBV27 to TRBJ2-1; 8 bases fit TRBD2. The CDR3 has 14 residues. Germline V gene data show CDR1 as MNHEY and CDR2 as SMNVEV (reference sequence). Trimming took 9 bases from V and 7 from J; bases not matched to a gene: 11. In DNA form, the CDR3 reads TGTGCCAGTACCCCGGGACTAGAGGTTAATGAGCAGTTCTTC. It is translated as CASTPGLEVNEQFF.

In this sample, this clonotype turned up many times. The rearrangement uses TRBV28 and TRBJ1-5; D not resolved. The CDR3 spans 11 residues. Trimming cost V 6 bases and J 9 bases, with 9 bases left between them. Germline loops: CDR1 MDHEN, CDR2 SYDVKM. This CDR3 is CASSPGWPQHF. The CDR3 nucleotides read TGTGCCAGCAGCCCCGGGTGGCCCCAGCATTTT.

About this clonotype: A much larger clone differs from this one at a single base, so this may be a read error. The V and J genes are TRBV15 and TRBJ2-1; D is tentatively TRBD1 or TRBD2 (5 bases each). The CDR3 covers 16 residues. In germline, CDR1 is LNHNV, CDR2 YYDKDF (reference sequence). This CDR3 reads CATSRSGQVSGNEQVF. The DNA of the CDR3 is TGTGCCACCAGCAGATCGGGGCAGGTTTCGGGCAATGAGCAGGTCTTC.

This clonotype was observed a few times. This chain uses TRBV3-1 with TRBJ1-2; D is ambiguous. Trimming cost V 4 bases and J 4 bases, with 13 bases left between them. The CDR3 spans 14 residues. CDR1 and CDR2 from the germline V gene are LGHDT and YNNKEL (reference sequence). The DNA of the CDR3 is TGTGCCAGCAGCCCCGGGCAGACCCCCTATGGCTACACCTTC. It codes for CASSPGQTPYGYTF.

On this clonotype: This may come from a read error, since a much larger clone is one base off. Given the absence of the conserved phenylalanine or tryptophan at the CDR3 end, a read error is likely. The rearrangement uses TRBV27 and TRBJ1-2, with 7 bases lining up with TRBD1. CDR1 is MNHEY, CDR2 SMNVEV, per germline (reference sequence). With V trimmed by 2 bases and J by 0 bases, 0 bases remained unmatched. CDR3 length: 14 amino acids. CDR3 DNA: TGTGCCAGCAGTTTACAGGGGGCTAACTATGGCTACACCCTC. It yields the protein CASSLQGANYGYTL.